The following is a T cell receptor beta chain sequence with its context. At one end the junction does not follow the germline gene, possibly because of a read error. The source of the sample is a study of tumor-infiltrating lymphocytes in primary liver carcinoma. Study-wide context: Tumor lesions were T1-T3 N0M0 and spanned about 4 to 10 cm.

A constant-region primer served to make TCR beta cDNA from about 530 ng total RNA. It was through three nested multiplex PCR rounds of slightly modified ARM-PCR that TCR beta libraries arose. In TCRdb, the multiplex PCR reads were re-called with MiXCR into one record per CDR3 protein. The data contain some 190,000 distinct CDR3 sequences, around four fifths of them seen just once; the ten biggest clones take up about a sixth. The study co-extracted DNA and RNA from 20-30 mg of unsorted bulk tissue. Patients carried chronic HBV infection without prior treatment. This TCR was sampled from a man in his forties or fifties with primary liver carcinoma and hepatitis B virus infection. The specimen sequenced was tumor tissue from primary liver carcinoma.

The chain's CDR3 is CASSYDGYQPQHF. As DNA, the CDR3 is TGCGCCAGCAGTTACGACGGCTATCAGCCCCAACATTTT. The chain couples TRBV6-2 or TRBV6-3 to TRBJ1-5, with D hard to call. CDR1 and CDR2 from the germline V gene are MNHEY and SVGEGT. This CDR3 is 13 amino acids long.